What follows are 2 T cell receptor beta chains derived from one specimen sequenced in a study of T-cell memory formation after mild COVID-19. TCRdb reanalysed the 5' RACE reads using MiXCR and keeps one entry per CDR3 protein. The sample holds fewer than 250,000 distinct CDR3 sequences, around 25% seen once. The sequenced sample consisted of PBMCs or a T cell subset sorted from them (not recorded which). Receptors were obtained from an adult woman who had mild COVID-19 (a few samples of this study predate the infection). Cell type and time point are not known.

This clonotype was seen more than once but under ten times. The genes are TRBV19 and TRBJ1-1; TRBD1 might be the D (5 bases). Germline V gives CDR1 LNHDA, CDR2 SQIVND (reference sequence). The length of the CDR3 is 13 residues. The V and J ends lost 6 bases and 11 bases respectively, with 19 bases between them. In DNA, the CDR3 is TGTGCCAGTAGCCCCGACAGTGCGGTTAATGCTTTCTTT. Protein product: CASSPDSAVNAFF.

This clonotype came up a few times. The chain couples TRBV24-1 to TRBJ1-2; D is uncertain. V dropped 8 bases and J dropped 1 base, with 4 bases sitting between them. Germline V CDR1 and CDR2: KGHDR, SFDVKD. CDR3 length equals 11 residues. The CDR3 spells CATKDNYGYTF. CDR3 in DNA: TGTGCCACCAAGGATAACTATGGCTACACCTTC.